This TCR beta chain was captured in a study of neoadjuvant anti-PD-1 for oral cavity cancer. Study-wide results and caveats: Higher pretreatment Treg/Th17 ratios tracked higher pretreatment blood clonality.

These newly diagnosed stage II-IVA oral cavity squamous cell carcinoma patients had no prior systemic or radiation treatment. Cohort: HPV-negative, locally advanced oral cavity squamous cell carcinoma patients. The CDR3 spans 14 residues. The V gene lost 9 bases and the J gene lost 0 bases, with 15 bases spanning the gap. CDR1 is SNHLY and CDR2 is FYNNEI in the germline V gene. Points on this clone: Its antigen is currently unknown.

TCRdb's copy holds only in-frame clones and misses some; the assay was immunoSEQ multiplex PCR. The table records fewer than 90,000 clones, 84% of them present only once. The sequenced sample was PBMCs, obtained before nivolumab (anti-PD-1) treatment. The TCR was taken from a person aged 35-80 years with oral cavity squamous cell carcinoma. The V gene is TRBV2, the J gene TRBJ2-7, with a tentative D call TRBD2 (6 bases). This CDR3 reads CASWGVLSSYEQYF. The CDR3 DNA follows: TGTGCCAGTTGGGGGGTCCTATCCTCCTACGAGCAGTACTTC.